These 24 T cell receptor beta chains share one sample of origin, sequenced in a study of T cell changes during pregnancy in multiple sclerosis. Here immunoSEQ multiplex PCR was the method, and the copy in TCRdb shows in-frame clones only, minus some. The sample lists tens of thousands of clones; about 90% were seen once. The sample here was CD4+ T cells from peripheral blood mononuclear cells, taken in the second trimester of pregnancy. These receptors all stem from a female donor with multiple sclerosis, enrolled in a pregnancy study.

This chain uses TRBV6-5 with TRBJ1-3; unclear D gene. CDR1 MNHEY and CDR2 SVGAGI come from the germline V gene. The CDR3 length is 13 residues. V was clipped by 8 bases and J by 2 bases, with 10 bases between them. The CDR3: CASRTQAGNTIYF. Written as DNA, the CDR3 is TGTGCCAGCCGCACGCAGGCTGGAAACACCATATATTTT.

The chain carries TRBV6-5 and TRBJ2-3; 9 positions match TRBD1. The CDR3 spans 15 residues. J gave up 1 base and V 4 bases, and 3 bases lay outside the gene matches. Germline CDR1 MNHEY, CDR2 SVGAGI. The CDR3 DNA follows: TGTGCCAGCAGTTTTCGGACAGGGGGCACAGATACGCAGTATTTT. It translates to CASSFRTGGTDTQYF.

The chain has TRBV7-3 and TRBJ2-5, with TRBD2 identical over 7 bases. Germline CDR1 SGHTA, CDR2 FQGTGA. V shed 2 bases, J shed 4 bases, and the junction held 7 bases outside the gene matches. The CDR3 totals 15 residues. CDR3 DNA sequence: TGTGCCAGCAGCTTAGGGGGGGGGTCTGGAGAGACCCAGTACTTC. Translating gives CASSLGGGSGETQYF.

The rearrangement joins TRBV29-1 to TRBJ2-5, with TRBD2 identical over 8 bases. CDR1 SQVTM and CDR2 ANQGSEA come from the germline V gene. The CDR3 length is 13 residues. V lost 7 bases and J lost 3; bases outside the gene matches: 7. This CDR3 reads CSAGQAGEETQYF. The CDR3 bases are TGCAGCGCGGGGCAAGCGGGGGAAGAGACCCAGTACTTC.

The chain recombines TRBV19 with TRBJ2-2; TRBD1 agrees at 7 bases. CDR3 size: 14 residues. J was trimmed by 7 bases and V by 5 bases; bases with no gene match: 7. Per germline, CDR1 LNHDA and CDR2 SQIVND (reference sequence). CDR3 residues: CASSPRTGHGELFF. CDR3 nucleotides: TGTGCCAGTAGTCCCAGGACAGGACACGGGGAGCTGTTTTTT.

The chain employs TRBV19 and TRBJ2-6; 9 nucleotides match TRBD1. The CDR3 extends over 17 amino acids. The junction had 6 bases not matched to a gene; V was cut back by 6 bases and J by 0 bases. Germline CDR1 and CDR2: LNHDA and SQIVND (reference sequence). This chain's CDR3 is CASRTGTGSSGANVLTF. CDR3 bases: TGTGCCAGTAGGACCGGGACAGGGAGCTCTGGGGCCAACGTCCTGACTTTC.

The rearrangement links TRBV5-1 to TRBJ1-2; D is unresolved. The CDR3 totals 15 residues. Trimming cost V 0 bases and J 4 bases, with 13 bases left between them. The germline CDR1 and CDR2 sequences are SGHRS and YFSETQ. The CDR3 coding sequence is TGCGCCAGCAGCTTGGGGGGAGAGAAGAGCTATGGCTACACCTTC. It specifies CASSLGGEKSYGYTF. Full variable domain (remainder filled in from reference TRBV5-1 and TRBJ1-2): KAGVTQTPRYLIKTRGQQVTLSCSPISGHRSVSWYQQTPGQGLQFLFEYFSETQRNKGNFPGRFSGRQFSNSRSEMNVSTLELGDSALYLCASSLGGEKSYGYTFGSGTRLTVV.

The CDR3 nucleotides are TGTGCCAGCTGGGTAGCGGTGAACACCGGGGAGCTGTTTTTT. It translates to CASWVAVNTGELFF. This chain joins TRBV7-2 and TRBJ2-2; D might be TRBD2 (6 bases). V shed 8 bases and J shed 1 base, with 11 bases lying between them. This CDR3 spans 14 amino acids. Germline lookup yields CDR1 SGHTA and CDR2 FQGNSA.

The rearrangement links TRBV7-9 to TRBJ2-6; 7 nucleotides match TRBD1. This CDR3 spans 18 amino acids. The V gene's germline CDR1 is SEHNR and CDR2 FQNEAQ (reference sequence). With V trimmed by 5 bases and J by 0 bases, 10 bases remained unmatched. CDR3 DNA: TGTGCCAGCAGCAGCTGGACAGGCCTCAGCTCTGGGGCCAACGTCCTGACTTTC. Protein sequence: CASSSWTGLSSGANVLTF.

This clone was counted a few times. This sequence joins TRBV28 and TRBJ1-1, with D possibly TRBD1 on 6 matching bases. V lost 6 bases and J 4 bases, leaving 12 bases between the germline ends. There are 13 residues in the CDR3. Germline CDR1 reads MDHEN; CDR2 reads SYDVKM. The CDR3 DNA sequence: TGTGCCAGCAGATGGTCAGGGGTCACTGAAGCTTTCTTT. Protein sequence: CASRWSGVTEAFF.

The rearrangement links TRBV19 to TRBJ1-1; 7 bases map to TRBD1. This CDR3 region has 16 residues. Unmatched junction bases numbered 8, after V lost 4 bases and J lost 0 bases. Germline loops: CDR1 LNHDA, CDR2 SQIVND (reference sequence). CDR3 sequence (DNA): TGTGCCAGTAGTACCTATTCGACAGGGCTGAACACTGAAGCTTTCTTT. It encodes CASSTYSTGLNTEAFF.

The chain links TRBV7-8 to TRBJ2-3, with TRBD1 identical over 9 bases. Germline assignment: CDR1 SGHVS and CDR2 FQNEAQ. The trim removed 5 bases at V and 5 bases at J, leaving 8 bases unmatched. The CDR3 length is 15 residues. The CDR3 loop reads CASSDDRGIGDTQYF. CDR3 in DNA: TGTGCCAGCAGCGACGACAGGGGGATAGGAGATACGCAGTATTTT. Drawing the rest from reference TRBV7-8 and TRBJ2-3, the complete variable domain is GAGVSQSPRYKVAKRGQDVALRCDPISGHVSLFWYQQALGQGPEFLTYFQNEAQLDKSGLPSDRFFAERPEGSVSTLKIQRTQQEDSAVYLCASSDDRGIGDTQYFGPGTRLTVL.

The CDR3 loop reads CASYPGQGNNEQFF. The CDR3 DNA reads TGCGCCAGCTACCCGGGACAGGGTAACAATGAGCAGTTCTTC. The chain links TRBV5-1 to TRBJ2-1; 9 bases map to TRBD1. The CDR3 is 14 residues long. Germline CDR1 is SGHRS and CDR2 is YFSETQ. V shed 7 bases, J shed 5 bases, and the junction held 7 bases outside the gene matches.

The chain links TRBV19 to TRBJ1-2; weak D call: TRBD1 (6 bases). CDR1 LNHDA and CDR2 SQIVND come from the germline V gene (reference sequence). The CDR3 extends over 16 amino acids. Trimming took 5 bases from V and 3 from J, leaving 19 bases between them. CDR3 amino acids: CASSFQNRAPDYGYTF. Written as DNA, the CDR3 is TGTGCCAGTAGTTTCCAAAACAGGGCACCGGACTATGGCTACACCTTC.

This clone showed up just once. J is TRBJ2-1 and V is TRBV6-1, with 8 nucleotides matching TRBD2. The CDR3 runs 14 residues. The trim removed 3 bases at V and 10 bases at J, leaving 8 bases unmatched. CDR1 and CDR2 from the germline V gene are MNHNS and SASEGT. The CDR3 nucleotides are TGTGCCAGCAGTGAGGTAGCGGGGCGTGGGGAGCAGTTCTTC. Translation: CASSEVAGRGEQFF.

The genes are TRBV5-8 and TRBJ1-1; no reliable D call. The length of the CDR3 is 12 residues. The V end was cut by 2 bases, the J end by 3 bases, with 5 bases between. Looked up from germline, CDR1 is SGHTS and CDR2 is YDEGEE. In DNA form, the CDR3 reads TGTGCCAGCAGCTTATATTACACTGAAGCTTTCTTT. It yields the protein CASSLYYTEAFF.

This clone was seen just once. CDR3 amino acids: CASSFRGQGADEQYF. Here the CDR3 DNA reads TGTGCCAGCAGTTTCAGAGGGCAGGGGGCGGATGAGCAGTACTTC. The chain links TRBV28 to TRBJ2-7, with 8 bases matching TRBD1. Trimming took 3 bases from V and 7 from J; bases not matched to a gene: 11. Germline loops: CDR1 MDHEN, CDR2 SYDVKM. This CDR3 comprises 15 residues.

The gene calls are TRBV5-1 and TRBJ2-2; TRBD1 might be the D (5 bases). V was cut by 1 base and J by 6 bases, with 13 bases left in between. Germline V gene sequence: CDR1 SGHRS, CDR2 YFSETQ. The CDR3 sequence is 15 residues long. CDR3 amino acids: CASSLRTRVSGELFF. The CDR3 coding sequence is TGCGCCAGCAGCTTGCGGACCAGGGTTTCCGGGGAGCTGTTTTTT.

The genes are TRBV6-6 and TRBJ2-5; 12 bases line up with TRBD2. The V segment lost 2 bases and the J segment 5 bases; nucleotides outside the gene matches: 3. This CDR3 is built from 15 residues. CDR1 MNHNY and CDR2 SVGAGI come from the germline V gene (reference sequence). Here the CDR3 DNA reads TGTGCCAGCAGTTACCGACTAGCGGGGGAGGAGACCCAGTACTTC. This encodes CASSYRLAGEETQYF.

The chain recombines TRBV29-1 with TRBJ1-1; D is unresolved. This CDR3 spans 15 amino acids. Germline-derived CDR1 and CDR2 are SQVTM and ANQGSEA. V was trimmed by 2 bases and J by 4 bases, leaving 17 bases between them. The CDR3 DNA reads TGCAGCGTTGAATGGGCGAGCCTCGCGGGCACTGAAGCTTTCTTT. This gives the protein CSVEWASLAGTEAFF.

The genes are TRBV7-9 and TRBJ1-3; D is uncertain. Trimming stripped 5 bases from V and 4 bases from J, with 9 bases between. CDR3 length equals 13 residues. Germline-derived CDR1 and CDR2 are SEHNR and FQNEAQ (reference sequence). The chain's CDR3 is CASSPPTGNTIYF. For the CDR3, the DNA is TGTGCCAGCAGCCCCCCCACAGGAAACACCATATATTTT. Full variable domain (outside the CDR3, taken from reference TRBV7-9 and TRBJ1-3): DTGVSQNPRHKITKRGQNVTFRCDPISEHNRLYWYRQTLGQGPEFLTYFQNEAQLEKSRLLSDRFSAERPKGSFSTLEIQRTEQGDSAMYLCASSPPTGNTIYFGEGSWLTVV.

This clone occurred once. The chain employs TRBV5-1 and TRBJ1-4, with a weak D call TRBD1 (5 bases). Germline values: CDR1 SGHRS, CDR2 YFSETQ. Trimming took off 2 bases at V and 2 bases at J, with 7 bases between the two ends. The CDR3 runs 14 residues. The CDR3 DNA sequence: TGCGCCAGCAGCTTCGCAGGGACTAATGAAAAACTGTTTTTT. This encodes CASSFAGTNEKLFF.

The chain uses TRBV30 and TRBJ1-2; TRBD1 matches 11 bases. The germline V gene encodes CDR1 GTSNPN and CDR2 SVGIG (reference sequence). The CDR3 extends over 19 amino acids. The CDR3, as DNA: TGTGCTCAGGACGGACAGGGGGCCGAGGGTGCTATGGGTCGGTATGGCTACACCTTC. Protein sequence: CAQDGQGAEGAMGRYGYTF.

J is TRBJ2-3 and V is TRBV18; no clear D gene. The length of the CDR3 is 12 residues. Trimming left V 3 bases short and J 4 bases short, with 5 bases between. Germline V CDR1 and CDR2: KGHSH, LQKENI. CDR3 sequence (DNA): TGTGCCAGCTCACCCCTTGCAGATACGCAGTATTTT. Its translation is CASSPLADTQYF. The variable domain in full, with the rest retrieved from reference TRBV18 and TRBJ2-3, is NAGVMQNPRHLVRRRGQEARLRCSPMKGHSHVYWYRQLPEEGLKFMVYLQKENIIDESGMPKERFSAEFPKEGPSILRIQQVVRGDSAAYFCASSPLADTQYFGPGTRLTVL.